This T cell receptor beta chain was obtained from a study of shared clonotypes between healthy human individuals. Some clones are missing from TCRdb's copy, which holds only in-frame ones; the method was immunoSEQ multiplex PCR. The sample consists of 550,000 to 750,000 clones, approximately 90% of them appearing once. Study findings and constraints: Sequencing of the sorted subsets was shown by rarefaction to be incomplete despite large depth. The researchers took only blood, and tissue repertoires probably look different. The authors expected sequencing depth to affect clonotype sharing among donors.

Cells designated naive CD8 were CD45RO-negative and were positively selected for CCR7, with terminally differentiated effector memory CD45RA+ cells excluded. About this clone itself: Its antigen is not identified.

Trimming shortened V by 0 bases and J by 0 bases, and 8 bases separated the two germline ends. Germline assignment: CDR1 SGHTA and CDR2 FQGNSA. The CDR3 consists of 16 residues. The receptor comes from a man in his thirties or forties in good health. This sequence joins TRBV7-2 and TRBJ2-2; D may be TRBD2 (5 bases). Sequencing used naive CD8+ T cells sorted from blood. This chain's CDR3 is CASSLAVAPNTGELFF. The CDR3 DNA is TGTGCCAGCAGCTTAGCAGTAGCGCCGAACACCGGGGAGCTGTTTTTT.